The 4 T cell receptor beta chains reported below all come from one sample, sequenced in a study of blood T cells in healthy people across ages. The use of a sample-barcoded 5' primer and a J-beta primer mix characterized a second PCR of roughly 6 to 11 cycles. MiXCR was run by TCRdb on the 5' RACE reads, yielding one entry per CDR3 protein. The sample contains 700,000 to 950,000 distinct CDR3 sequences, 55% to 70% of which appear only once. The sequencing sample was made of blood. The source is a man aged 30-40 years in good health.

The chain has TRBV9 and TRBJ2-1, with D tentatively TRBD2 (6 bases). Between the trimmed V and J ends, which lost 0 bases and 4 bases, there was a span of 14 bases. CDR1 and CDR2 (germline): SGDLS, YYNGEE. The CDR3 is 16 residues long. CDR3 sequence (DNA): TGTGCCAGCAGCGTAGCGCCCAGCGGGCGATACAATGAGCAGTTCTTC. This sequence encodes CASSVAPSGRYNEQFF. The full variable domain, completed using reference TRBV9 and TRBJ2-1, is DSGVTQTPKHLITATGQRVTLRCSPRSGDLSVYWYQQSLDQGLQFLIQYYNGEERAKGNILERFSAQQFPDLHSELNLSSLELGDSALYFCASSVAPSGRYNEQFFGPGTRLTVL.

The rearrangement links TRBV9 to TRBJ2-3; D possibly corresponds to TRBD2 (6 bases). Trimming took 4 bases from V and 0 from J, leaving 18 bases between them. Germline V gives CDR1 SGDLS, CDR2 YYNGEE. This CDR3 comprises 17 residues. CDR3 loop: CASSPLSGSSSTDTQYF. The DNA of the CDR3 is TGTGCCAGCAGCCCCCTTAGCGGAAGCTCTAGCACAGATACGCAGTATTTT.

This clonotype has only one observation. The chain links TRBV7-2 to TRBJ2-5; 11 bases align to TRBD2. CDR3 size: 15 residues. CDR1 is SGHTA and CDR2 is FQGNSA in the germline V gene. The trim removed 5 bases at V and 4 bases at J, leaving 6 bases unmatched. The CDR3 protein is CASSNPGLAGETQYF. CDR3 nucleotide sequence: TGTGCCAGCAGCAATCCCGGACTAGCGGGAGAGACCCAGTACTTC.

This clonotype was seen just once. CDR3 bases: TGTGCCAGCAGCTCCGCTACCGGGAATGAGCAGTTCTTC. Encoded protein: CASSSATGNEQFF. V gene TRBV11-2 combines with J gene TRBJ2-1; no definite D call. The germline V and J ends were trimmed by 4 bases and 7 bases, with 11 bases remaining between them. Germline CDR1 reads SGHAT; CDR2 reads FQNNGV. This CDR3 is 13 amino acids long.